The clone carrying this TCR beta chain was detected a few times. Its target is not known. These data come from a study of regulatory T cells in long-lasting Graves disease. Points from the study as a whole: The work looked only at peripheral blood and did not look at thyroid tissue.

This CDR3 comprises 14 residues. Germline CDR1 SGDLS, CDR2 YYNGEE. The junction had 7 bases not matched to a gene; V was cut back by 4 bases and J by 5 bases. Researchers made TCR beta libraries by using iRepertoire HTBI primers and running Arm-PCR on CDR3 regions. Each CDR3 protein is one row after TCRdb ran MiXCR on the multiplex PCR reads. The data hold over 350,000 distinct CDR3 sequences, with 11% to 15% observed a single time. The time point is: newly diagnosed GD, antithyroid drugs for less than 3 months. Extracted RNA from PBMCs served as the source of the TCR library. Each of the patients was recruited from an endocrinology department situated in Xi'an, China. These sequences were also reported in another study, on T cells in Graves' hyperthyroidism and ophthalmopathy.

The TCR originated in a woman aged 45-60 years with Graves disease. V usage is TRBV9 and J usage is TRBJ2-7, with 9 bases that match TRBD1. This material consisted of peripheral blood mononuclear cells (PBMCs), taken at new diagnosis, from a patient treated with antithyroid drugs. In nucleotides, the CDR3 is TGTGCCAGCAGCTCACCCGGACAGGGGAACGAGCAGTACTTC. This codes for CASSSPGQGNEQYF.